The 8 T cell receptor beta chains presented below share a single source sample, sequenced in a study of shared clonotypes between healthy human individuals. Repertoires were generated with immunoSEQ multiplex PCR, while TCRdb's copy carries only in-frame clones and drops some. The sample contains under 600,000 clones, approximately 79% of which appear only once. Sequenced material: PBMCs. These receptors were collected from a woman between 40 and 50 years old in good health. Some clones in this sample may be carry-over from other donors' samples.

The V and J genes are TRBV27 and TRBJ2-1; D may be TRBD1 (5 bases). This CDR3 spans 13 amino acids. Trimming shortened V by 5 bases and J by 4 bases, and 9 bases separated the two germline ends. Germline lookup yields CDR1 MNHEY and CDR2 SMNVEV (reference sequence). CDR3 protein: CASSPQGYNEQFF. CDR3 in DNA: TGTGCCAGCAGTCCTCAGGGTTACAATGAGCAGTTCTTC.

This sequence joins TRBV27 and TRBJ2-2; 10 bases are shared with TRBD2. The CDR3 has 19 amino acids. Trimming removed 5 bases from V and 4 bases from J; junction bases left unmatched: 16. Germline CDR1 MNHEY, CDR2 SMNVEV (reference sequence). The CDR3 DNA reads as TGTGCCAGCAGTCCTCCCTCCTACCTAGCGGGAGTGGGCACCGGGGAGCTGTTTTTT. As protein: CASSPPSYLAGVGTGELFF.

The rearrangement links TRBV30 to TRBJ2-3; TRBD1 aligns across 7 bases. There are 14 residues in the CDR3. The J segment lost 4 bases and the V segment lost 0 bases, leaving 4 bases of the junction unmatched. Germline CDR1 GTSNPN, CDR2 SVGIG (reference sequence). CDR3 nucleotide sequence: TGTGCCTGGAGTGTAAAGGGGGCTCCAGATACGCAGTATTTT. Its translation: CAWSVKGAPDTQYF.

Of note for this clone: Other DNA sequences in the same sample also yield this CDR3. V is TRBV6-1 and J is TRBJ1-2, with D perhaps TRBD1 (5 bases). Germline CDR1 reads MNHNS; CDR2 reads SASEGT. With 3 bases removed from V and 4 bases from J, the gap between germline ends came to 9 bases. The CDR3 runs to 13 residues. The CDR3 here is CASSDRGFYGYTF. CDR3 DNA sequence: TGTGCCAGCAGTGACCGGGGCTTCTATGGCTACACCTTC.

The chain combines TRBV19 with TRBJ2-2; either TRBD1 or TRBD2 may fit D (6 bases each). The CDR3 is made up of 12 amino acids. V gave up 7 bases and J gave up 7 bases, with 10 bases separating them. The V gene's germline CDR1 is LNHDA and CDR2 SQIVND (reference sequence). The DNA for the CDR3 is TGTGCCAGTATTAGGGGGGACGGGGAGCTGTTTTTT. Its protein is CASIRGDGELFF.

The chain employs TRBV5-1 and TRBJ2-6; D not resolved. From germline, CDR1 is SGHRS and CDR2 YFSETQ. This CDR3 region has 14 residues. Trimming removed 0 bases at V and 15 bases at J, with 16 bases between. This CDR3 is CASSLAGGSLGLTF. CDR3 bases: TGCGCCAGCAGCTTGGCGGGCGGCTCCCTCGGCCTGACTTTC.

The CDR3: CASGGGMDGELFF. The CDR3 region has the DNA TGTGCCAGCGGTGGAGGGATGGACGGGGAGCTGTTTTTT. The chain is built from TRBV7-9 and TRBJ2-2; a weak D match, TRBD2 (6 bases). The germline V and J ends were trimmed by 8 bases and 7 bases, with 14 bases remaining between them. Looked up from germline, CDR1 is SEHNR and CDR2 is FQNEAQ (reference sequence). The length of the CDR3 is 13 residues.

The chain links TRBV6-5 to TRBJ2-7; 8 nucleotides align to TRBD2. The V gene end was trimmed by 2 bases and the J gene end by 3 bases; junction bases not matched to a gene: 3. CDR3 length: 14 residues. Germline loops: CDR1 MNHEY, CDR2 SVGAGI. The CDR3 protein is CASSYRRGGYEQYF. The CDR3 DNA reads TGTGCCAGCAGTTACCGCCGGGGGGGCTACGAGCAGTACTTC.